The 21 T cell receptor beta chains reported below all come from one sample, sequenced in a study of cytomegalovirus exposure and HLA in healthy donors. Amplification used 60 Vbeta primers and 13 Jbeta primers. Produced via immunoSEQ multiplex PCR; TCRdb's table is partial and in-frame only. The data show around 140,000 clones, with 79% seen just once and 0.95% to 1.4% held by the top ten. Input material: PBMCs. The receptor set was obtained from a male donor in good health and CMV-seronegative.

The table lists this clone with a count of one. This chain joins TRBV19 and TRBJ2-7; the D is unclear. The V and J ends lost 2 bases and 5 bases respectively, with 10 bases between them. Per germline, CDR1 LNHDA and CDR2 SQIVND (reference sequence). This CDR3 is 13 amino acids long. CDR3 in amino acids: CASSITAVNEQYF. The CDR3 DNA reads as TGTGCCAGTAGTATAACAGCAGTTAACGAGCAGTACTTC. Supplemented by reference TRBV19 and TRBJ2-7, the full variable domain reads DGGITQSPKYLFRKEGQNVTLSCEQNLNHDAMYWYRQDPGQGLRLIYYSQIVNDFQKGDIAEGYSVSREKKESFPLTVTSAQKNPTAFYLCASSITAVNEQYFGPGTRLTVT.

The J gene is TRBJ2-3, the V gene TRBV11-3; 9 nucleotides agree with TRBD2. The CDR3 sequence is 16 residues long. In germline, CDR1 is SGHNT, CDR2 YENEEA. Unmatched junction bases numbered 2, after V lost 1 base and J lost 0 bases. The CDR3 nucleotides are TGTGCCAGCAGCTTAGGTCTAGCGGGGAGCACAGATACGCAGTATTTT. Encoded protein: CASSLGLAGSTDTQYF. The variable domain in full, completed from reference TRBV11-3 and TRBJ2-3, reads EAGVVQSPRYKIIEKKQPVAFWCNPISGHNTLYWYLQNLGQGPELLIRYENEEAVDDSQLPKDRFSAERLKGVDSTLKIQPAELGDSAVYLCASSLGLAGSTDTQYFGPGTRLTVL.

V usage is TRBV19 and J usage is TRBJ1-1, with a weak D call TRBD1 (6 bases). This CDR3 region has 14 residues. Germline assignment: CDR1 LNHDA and CDR2 SQIVND (reference sequence). V was pared by 4 bases and J by 4 bases, with 13 bases between. The DNA of the CDR3 is TGTGCCAGTAGTACAGGGGCGGACGGCACTGAAGCTTTCTTT. Protein product: CASSTGADGTEAFF.

The chain employs TRBV5-1 and TRBJ2-5, with 12 positions matching TRBD2. This CDR3 comprises 17 residues. The germline gives CDR1 SGHRS, CDR2 YFSETQ. V shed 1 base and J 4 bases; nucleotides not matched to a gene: 8. The CDR3 sequence: CASSLLAGGTGGETQYF. CDR3 coding DNA: TGCGCCAGCAGCTTGCTAGCGGGGGGGACCGGGGGAGAGACCCAGTACTTC.

This clone was seen a single time. CDR3 protein: CATSKDSRGEYEQYF. The DNA of the CDR3 is TGTGCCACCAGCAAGGATAGCCGTGGGGAGTACGAGCAGTACTTC. The chain combines TRBV15 with TRBJ2-7; D possibly corresponds to TRBD2 (5 bases). V was trimmed by 4 bases and J by 4 bases, leaving 17 bases between them. The CDR3 contains 15 residues. The germline CDR1 and CDR2 sequences are LNHNV and YYDKDF (reference sequence).

The J gene is TRBJ2-1, the V gene TRBV30; 12 nucleotides match TRBD2. The V gene's germline CDR1 is GTSNPN and CDR2 SVGIG (reference sequence). The CDR3 contains 14 residues. CDR3 loop: CAVEWLAGGYEQFF. DNA for the CDR3: TGTGCTGTGGAGTGGCTAGCGGGGGGGTATGAGCAGTTCTTC.

This clone appeared once. This chain joins TRBV19 and TRBJ2-7; D call uncertain. With 5 bases removed from V and 5 bases from J, the gap between germline ends came to 13 bases. The CDR3 runs to 13 residues. Germline values: CDR1 LNHDA, CDR2 SQIVND (reference sequence). The CDR3 sequence is CASSRLGRDEQYF. The CDR3 DNA reads TGTGCCAGTAGTCGGCTCGGCCGGGACGAGCAGTACTTC. The whole variable domain, filled in from reference TRBV19 and TRBJ2-7, reads DGGITQSPKYLFRKEGQNVTLSCEQNLNHDAMYWYRQDPGQGLRLIYYSQIVNDFQKGDIAEGYSVSREKKESFPLTVTSAQKNPTAFYLCASSRLGRDEQYFGPGTRLTVT.

This chain uses TRBV4-3 with TRBJ2-2, with 13 nucleotides matching TRBD2. V gave up 1 base and J gave up 6 bases; unmatched junction bases: 5. Germline CDR1 is LGHNA and CDR2 is YSLEER. The CDR3 totals 17 residues. CDR3 DNA: TGCGCCAGCAGCCAAGTACTAGCGGGGGGGCCTCCCGGGGAGCTGTTTTTT. Protein product: CASSQVLAGGPPGELFF.

This chain connects TRBV10-1 to TRBJ2-3; TRBD1 agrees at 7 bases. This CDR3 spans 16 amino acids. Germline CDR1 is WNHNN and CDR2 is SYGVQD (reference sequence). V shed 3 bases, J shed 0 bases, and the junction held 6 bases outside the gene matches. This CDR3 is CASSEPGQSSTDTQYF. As DNA, the CDR3 is TGCGCCAGCAGTGAACCGGGACAGAGTAGCACAGATACGCAGTATTTT.

This chain links TRBV25-1 with TRBJ1-1; D perhaps matches TRBD1 (6 bases). This CDR3 comprises 13 residues. The V gene's germline CDR1 is MGHDK and CDR2 SYGVNS. V was clipped by 4 bases and J by 5 bases, with 11 bases between them. The CDR3 nucleotides read TGTGCCAGCAGTGGACAGGTCGAAACTGAAGCTTTCTTT. It specifies CASSGQVETEAFF.

The V gene is TRBV30, the J gene TRBJ1-3; D not resolved. Germline CDR1 and CDR2: GTSNPN and SVGIG (reference sequence). This CDR3 has 15 amino acids. Deletions cut 2 bases from V and 0 bases from J, with 11 bases between. CDR3 DNA sequence: TGTGCCTGGAGTCCTGGCCGTCGCTCTGGAAACACCATATATTTT. It specifies CAWSPGRRSGNTIYF. The full variable domain, its missing parts supplied by reference TRBV30 and TRBJ1-3, is SQTIHQWPATLVQPVGSPLSLECTVEGTSNPNLYWYRQAAGRGLQLLFYSVGIGQISSEVPQNLSASRPQDRQFILSSKKLLLSDSGFYLCAWSPGRRSGNTIYFGEGSWLTVV.

V and J are TRBV15 and TRBJ2-3, with 11 bases fitting TRBD2. CDR1 is LNHNV, CDR2 YYDKDF, per germline (reference sequence). This CDR3 spans 18 amino acids. Trimming removed 1 base from V and 0 bases from J; junction bases left unmatched: 6. CDR3 protein: CATSRVGGLAESTDTQYF. The CDR3 nucleotides are TGTGCCACCAGCAGAGTGGGGGGACTAGCGGAAAGCACAGATACGCAGTATTTT.

V usage is TRBV5-1 and J usage is TRBJ2-1; 7 bases are a match to TRBD1. V shed 2 bases and J 2 bases; nucleotides not matched to a gene: 4. This CDR3 is built from 15 residues. The germline V gene has CDR1 SGHRS and CDR2 YFSETQ. The CDR3 loop is CASSFRQGAYNEQFF. DNA for the CDR3: TGCGCCAGCAGCTTCCGACAGGGAGCCTACAATGAGCAGTTCTTC. The whole variable domain, filled in from reference TRBV5-1 and TRBJ2-1, reads KAGVTQTPRYLIKTRGQQVTLSCSPISGHRSVSWYQQTPGQGLQFLFEYFSETQRNKGNFPGRFSGRQFSNSRSEMNVSTLELGDSALYLCASSFRQGAYNEQFFGPGTRLTVL.

This clone occurred a few times. CDR3 amino acids: CASSSQGTEAFF. In DNA, the CDR3 is TGCGCCAGCAGCTCCCAGGGCACTGAAGCTTTCTTT. The V call is TRBV5-1, the J call TRBJ1-1; TRBD1 is a possible D gene (5 bases). Trimming left V 3 bases short and J 4 bases short, with 7 bases between. Germline V gene data show CDR1 as SGHRS and CDR2 as YFSETQ. The CDR3 has 12 residues.

The chain links TRBV19 to TRBJ2-7; 10 bases are shared with TRBD2. The CDR3 runs 15 residues. CDR1 is LNHDA, CDR2 SQIVND, per germline (reference sequence). J gave up 3 bases and V 4 bases, and 6 bases lay outside the gene matches. CDR3 residues: CASSSSGGRFYEQYF. DNA for the CDR3: TGTGCCAGTAGTAGTAGCGGGGGGCGCTTCTACGAGCAGTACTTC.

This chain connects TRBV6-1 to TRBJ1-2, with TRBD1 as a possible D gene (6 bases). With 2 bases removed from V and 4 bases from J, the gap between germline ends came to 11 bases. Germline CDR1 and CDR2: MNHNS and SASEGT. This CDR3 is built from 14 residues. Here the CDR3 reads CASSERGWVYGYTF. The CDR3 DNA follows: TGTGCCAGCAGTGAAAGGGGGTGGGTCTATGGCTACACCTTC.

This chain uses TRBV5-1 with TRBJ2-5, with 10 bases aligning to TRBD1. The CDR3 length is 16 residues. Germline-derived CDR1 and CDR2 are SGHRS and YFSETQ. The J segment lost 2 bases and the V segment lost 2 bases, leaving 6 bases of the junction unmatched. The CDR3 sequence: CASSFGDRGHQETQYF. CDR3 coding DNA: TGCGCCAGCAGCTTTGGGGACAGGGGTCATCAAGAGACCCAGTACTTC.

The rearrangement links TRBV6-5 to TRBJ2-7; TRBD1 matches 8 bases. V lost 6 bases and J lost 4; bases outside the gene matches: 11. The germline V gene has CDR1 MNHEY and CDR2 SVGAGI. CDR3 length: 15 residues. The DNA of the CDR3 is TGTGCCAGCAGGTCACATACAGGGGGGAAATACGAGCAGTACTTC. It codes for CASRSHTGGKYEQYF.

The CDR3 nucleotides are TGCGCCAGCAGCCAAGCGGGACAGAGCACAGATACGCAGTATTTT. Its protein product is CASSQAGQSTDTQYF. This chain joins TRBV4-3 and TRBJ2-3, with 7 positions matching TRBD1. Germline V CDR1 and CDR2: LGHNA, YSLEER. After removal of 1 base from V and 0 bases from J, the junction contained 1 base not matched to a gene. This CDR3 is 15 amino acids long.

V gene TRBV7-6 combines with J gene TRBJ1-6; D is unresolved. This CDR3 is built from 16 residues. Between the trimmed V and J ends, which lost 2 bases and 6 bases, there was a span of 14 bases. The germline V gene encodes CDR1 SGHVS and CDR2 FNYEAQ. For the CDR3, the DNA is TGTGCCAGCAGCTTATCCGAGGCCGGAGGTAATTCACCCCTCCACTTT. As protein: CASSLSEAGGNSPLHF. The full variable domain, rest sourced from reference TRBV7-6 and TRBJ1-6, is GAGVSQSPRYKVTKRGQDVALRCDPISGHVSLYWYRQALGQGPEFLTYFNYEAQQDKSGLPNDRFSAERPEGSISTLTIQRTEQRDSAMYRCASSLSEAGGNSPLHFGNGTRLTVT.

V gene TRBV19 combines with J gene TRBJ1-1; D is perhaps TRBD1 (6 bases). V lost 4 bases, J lost 4 bases, and 13 bases lay in between. The CDR3 spans 14 residues. In germline, CDR1 is LNHDA, CDR2 SQIVND (reference sequence). In DNA form, the CDR3 reads TGTGCCAGTAGTACCAGGGGAGGGGGCACTGAAGCTTTCTTT. Its translation is CASSTRGGGTEAFF.